The clone carrying this T cell receptor (beta chain) was detected ten times or more. No antigen is known for it. This CDR3 comprises 15 residues. Germline lookup yields CDR1 SNHLY and CDR2 FYNNEI. The V end was cut by 5 bases, the J end by 3 bases, with 14 bases between. The data were taken from a study of T cells in Graves' hyperthyroidism and ophthalmopathy. Stable disease denoted Graves' hyperthyroidism without ophthalmopathy progression within 18 months. The PBMCs were taken from 10 ml of fresh peripheral blood. Study results and caveats: Blood held most thyroid clonotypes expanded above 0.001 frequency.

The investigators amplified TCR beta CDR3 regions from RNA transcripts. RT-PCR in the first round (using the HTBI primer set) targeted the TCR CDR3. TCRdb fed the multiplex PCR reads into MiXCR, producing one record per CDR3 protein. The sample consists of 700,000 or so distinct CDR3 sequences, about a sixth of them appearing once. Sequencing was performed on blood. The source is a man aged 18 to 35 with Graves' hyperthyroidism. This rearrangement joins TRBV2 to TRBJ1-5; D unclear. The DNA of the CDR3 is TGTGCCAGCAGTCGCGACGGCGGCGCCAATCAGCCCCAGCATTTT. Protein: CASSRDGGANQPQHF. The entire variable domain, with the rest obtained from reference TRBV2 and TRBJ1-5, is as follows: EPEVTQTPSHQVTQMGQEVILRCVPISNHLYFYWYRQILGQKVEFLVSFYNNEISEKSEIFDDQFSVERPDGSNFTLKIRSTKLEDSAMYFCASSRDGGANQPQHFGDGTRLSIL.